Listed below are T cell receptor beta chains from one sample, sequenced in a study of cytomegalovirus exposure and HLA in healthy donors. Libraries were prepared by immunoSEQ multiplex PCR; TCRdb keeps only in-frame clonotypes and omits some of them. This repertoire shows 120,000 or so clones, approximately 78% found once; its top ten account for 8.2%. Sequenced material: PBMCs. The receptors come from a woman aged 40 to 49 in good health and CMV-seropositive. Each CDR3 is given with its conserved first and last residue. D genes are given only for firm matches. The listing skips clone size in some rows; elsewhere it reads once, few, many or a size class.

D gene: .; V gene: TRBV2; J gene: TRBJ1-5; clone size: .; CDR3 length: 13; CDR3 DNA: TGTGCCAGCAGTGAGGGGGGGACCCAGCCCCAGCATTTT; CDR3 protein: CASSEGGTQPQHF
D gene: .; V gene: TRBV7-9; J gene: TRBJ2-1; clone size: .; CDR3 length: 13; CDR3 DNA: TGTGCCAGCAGCTTAGATACAGGGCGAGAGCAGTTCTTC; CDR3 protein: CASSLDTGREQFF
D gene: .; V gene: TRBV5-6; J gene: TRBJ1-2; clone size: .; CDR3 length: 12; CDR3 DNA: TGTGCCAGCAGCCCCACAGGGTATGGCTACACCTTC; CDR3 protein: CASSPTGYGYTF
D gene: .; V gene: TRBV14; J gene: TRBJ1-2; clone size: .; CDR3 length: 15; CDR3 DNA: TGTGCCAGCAGCCAAGATGATTTGAGAAAAGATGGCTACACCTTC; CDR3 protein: CASSQDDLRKDGYTF
D gene: .; V gene: TRBV27; J gene: TRBJ1-1; clone size: .; CDR3 length: 14; CDR3 DNA: TGTGCCAGCAGTTTTGGGGGCCGGAACACTGAAGCTTTCTTT; CDR3 protein: CASSFGGRNTEAFF
D gene: .; V gene: TRBV6-4; J gene: TRBJ1-3; clone size: .; CDR3 length: 17; CDR3 DNA: TGTGCCAGCAGTGATCAGGCCAGGGATTCTTCTGGAAACACCATATATTTT; CDR3 protein: CASSDQARDSSGNTIYF
D gene: TRBD1; V gene: TRBV14; J gene: TRBJ1-4; clone size: .; CDR3 length: 15; CDR3 DNA: TGTGCCAGCAGCCAATGGGGACAGAAAAATGAAAAACTGTTTTTT; CDR3 protein: CASSQWGQKNEKLFF
D gene: TRBD1; V gene: TRBV2; J gene: TRBJ1-6; clone size: .; CDR3 length: 14; CDR3 DNA: TGTGCCAGCAGTGAGGTACAGGGGGATTCACCCCTCCACTTT; CDR3 protein: CASSEVQGDSPLHF
D gene: .; V gene: TRBV11-2; J gene: TRBJ2-7; clone size: .; CDR3 length: 11; CDR3 DNA: TGTGCCAGCAGCCCTTCCTACGAGCAGTACTTC; CDR3 protein: CASSPSYEQYF
D gene: .; V gene: TRBV5-1; J gene: TRBJ1-5; clone size: .; CDR3 length: 14; CDR3 DNA: TGCGCCAGCAGCTTGGGGGGAGGCGAGCAGCCCCAGCATTTT; CDR3 protein: CASSLGGGEQPQHF
D gene: .; V gene: TRBV6-5; J gene: TRBJ2-5; clone size: .; CDR3 length: 11; CDR3 DNA: TGTGCCAGCAGTCAGACAGGGACCCAGTACTTC; CDR3 protein: CASSQTGTQYF
D gene: TRBD1; V gene: TRBV29-1; J gene: TRBJ1-1; clone size: .; CDR3 length: 13; CDR3 DNA: TGCAGCGGCGGGACAGGGTCAAGGACTGAAGCTTTCTTT; CDR3 protein: CSGGTGSRTEAFF
D gene: .; V gene: TRBV7-3; J gene: TRBJ2-2; clone size: .; CDR3 length: 14; CDR3 DNA: TGTGCCAGCTCTCACCGGGGTGACACCGGGGAGCTGTTTTTT; CDR3 protein: CASSHRGDTGELFF
D gene: .; V gene: TRBV9; J gene: TRBJ1-2; clone size: .; CDR3 length: 14; CDR3 DNA: TGTGCCAGCAGCGTCCGGGACACTAACTATGGCTACACCTTC; CDR3 protein: CASSVRDTNYGYTF
D gene: .; V gene: TRBV7-2; J gene: TRBJ2-2; clone size: .; CDR3 length: 15; CDR3 DNA: TGTGCCAGCAGCTTTAGAGGGGGGAACACCGGGGAGCTGTTTTTT; CDR3 protein: CASSFRGGNTGELFF
D gene: .; V gene: TRBV7-3; J gene: TRBJ2-1; clone size: .; CDR3 length: 15; CDR3 DNA: TGTGCCAGCAGCTCCACTGACAGTTGGGGCAATGAGCAGTTCTTC; CDR3 protein: CASSSTDSWGNEQFF
D gene: TRBD1; V gene: TRBV29-1; J gene: TRBJ1-1; clone size: .; CDR3 length: 15; CDR3 DNA: TGCAGCGTCGCCCCAGGGGGAAGAGGTAACACTGAAGCTTTCTTT; CDR3 protein: CSVAPGGRGNTEAFF
D gene: .; V gene: TRBV7-9; J gene: TRBJ2-3; clone size: .; CDR3 length: 17; CDR3 DNA: TGTGCCAGCAGTGCCCCCACAGGGCTGAGGGGCACAGATACGCAGTATTTT; CDR3 protein: CASSAPTGLRGTDTQYF
D gene: TRBD2; V gene: TRBV4-2; J gene: TRBJ2-4; clone size: once; CDR3 length: 18; CDR3 DNA: TGTGCCAGCAGCCGGGGACTGAGCGGGGGGATCTGGGGAAACATTCAGTACTTC; CDR3 protein: CASSRGLSGGIWGNIQYF
D gene: .; V gene: TRBV7-2; J gene: TRBJ1-4; clone size: .; CDR3 length: 14; CDR3 DNA: TGTGCCAGCAGCCCCGGGAGCAAGAATGAAAAACTGTTTTTT; CDR3 protein: CASSPGSKNEKLFF
D gene: .; V gene: TRBV5-6; J gene: TRBJ2-7; clone size: few; CDR3 length: 11; CDR3 DNA: TGTGCCAGCAGCCAAAACTACGAGCAGTACTTC; CDR3 protein: CASSQNYEQYF
D gene: TRBD2; V gene: TRBV5-6; J gene: TRBJ2-3; clone size: .; CDR3 length: 15; CDR3 DNA: TGTGCCAGCAGCTTGGCCGGGAGGGCCACAGATACGCAGTATTTT; CDR3 protein: CASSLAGRATDTQYF
D gene: .; V gene: TRBV6-1; J gene: TRBJ1-5; clone size: .; CDR3 length: 16; CDR3 DNA: TGTGCCAGCAGTGGTCAGGGGAGGGGGTTCAATCAGCCCCAGCATTTT; CDR3 protein: CASSGQGRGFNQPQHF
D gene: .; V gene: TRBV19; J gene: TRBJ1-3; clone size: few; CDR3 length: 14; CDR3 DNA: TGTGCCAGTAGCTGGAGGACAGTTGGAAACACCATATATTTT; CDR3 protein: CASSWRTVGNTIYF
D gene: TRBD1; V gene: TRBV5-8; J gene: TRBJ1-1; clone size: .; CDR3 length: 16; CDR3 DNA: TGTGCCAGCAGCGGCCGGGACAGGGGGTGGAACACTGAAGCTTTCTTT; CDR3 protein: CASSGRDRGWNTEAFF
D gene: .; V gene: TRBV6-6; J gene: TRBJ1-5; clone size: .; CDR3 length: 14; CDR3 DNA: TGTGCCAGCAGTGATACACGTAGGGAGGAGCCCCAGCATTTT; CDR3 protein: CASSDTRREEPQHF
D gene: .; V gene: TRBV7-9; J gene: TRBJ1-1; clone size: few; CDR3 length: 13; CDR3 DNA: TGTGCCAGCAGCGGGGAGTGGGGCACTGAAGCTTTCTTT; CDR3 protein: CASSGEWGTEAFF
D gene: .; V gene: TRBV27; J gene: TRBJ2-7; clone size: .; CDR3 length: 14; CDR3 DNA: TGTGCCAGCAGCCTCGCCGCGCGGGCCTACGAGCAGTACTTC; CDR3 protein: CASSLAARAYEQYF
D gene: .; V gene: TRBV7-6; J gene: TRBJ2-4; clone size: .; CDR3 length: 13; CDR3 DNA: TGTGCCAGCAGCCCAGAGACGGGAAACATTCAGTACTTC; CDR3 protein: CASSPETGNIQYF